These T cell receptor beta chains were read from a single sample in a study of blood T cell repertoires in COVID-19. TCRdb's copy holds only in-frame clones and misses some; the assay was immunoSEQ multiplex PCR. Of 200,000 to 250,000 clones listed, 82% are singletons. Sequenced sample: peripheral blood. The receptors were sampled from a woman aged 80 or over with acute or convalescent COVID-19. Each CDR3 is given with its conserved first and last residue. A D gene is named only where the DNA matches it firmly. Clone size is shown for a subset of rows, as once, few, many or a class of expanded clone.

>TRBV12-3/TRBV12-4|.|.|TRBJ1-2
CASSAYRVGYTF
TGTGCCAGCAGTGCATACAGGGTTGGCTACACCTTC
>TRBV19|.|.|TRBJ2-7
CASSWRNSYEQYF
TGTGCCAGTAGTTGGCGGAACTCCTACGAGCAGTACTTC
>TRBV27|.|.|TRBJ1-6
CASSPMTYNSPLHF
TGTGCCAGCAGTCCTATGACCTATAATTCACCCCTCCACTTT
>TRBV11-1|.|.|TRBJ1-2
CASSLSSRGVDGYTF
TGTGCCAGCAGCTTATCCTCCCGGGGGGTCGATGGCTACACCTTC
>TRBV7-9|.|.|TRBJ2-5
CASSLDTDLKTQYF
TGTGCCAGCAGCTTGGATACGGACTTGAAGACCCAGTACTTC
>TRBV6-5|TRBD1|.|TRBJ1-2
CASSLQGSYGYTF
TGTGCCAGCAGTCTACAGGGGTCCTATGGCTACACCTTC
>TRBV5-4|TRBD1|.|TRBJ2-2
CASSLGGQSDRELFF
TGTGCCAGCAGCTTGGGGGGACAGTCTGACCGGGAGCTGTTTTTT
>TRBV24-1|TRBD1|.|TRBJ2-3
CATSDRQGLGTDTQYF
TGTGCCACCAGTGATAGACAGGGATTGGGCACAGATACGCAGTATTTT
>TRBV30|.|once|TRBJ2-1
CAWSARNEQFF
TGTGCCTGGAGTGCCAGGAATGAGCAGTTCTTC
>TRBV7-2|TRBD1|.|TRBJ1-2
CASSPLSPATGDYGYTF
TGTGCCAGCAGCCCTTTGTCTCCCGCGACAGGGGACTATGGCTACACCTTC
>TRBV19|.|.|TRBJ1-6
CASRAPPDGGSAPLHF
TGTGCCAGTAGGGCCCCACCCGATGGGGGCTCCGCACCCCTCCACTTT
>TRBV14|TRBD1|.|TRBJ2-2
CASSRDRSTGELFF
TGTGCCAGCAGTCGGGACAGATCCACCGGGGAGCTGTTTTTT
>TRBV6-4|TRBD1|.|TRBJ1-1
CASSSDRGNTEAFF
TGTGCCAGCAGTTCAGACAGGGGGAACACTGAAGCTTTCTTT
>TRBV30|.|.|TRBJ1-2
CAWSVYLYGYTF
TGTGCCTGGAGTGTTTATCTCTATGGCTACACCTTC
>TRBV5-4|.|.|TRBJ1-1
CASSPGLNTEAFF
TGTGCCAGCAGCCCGGGATTGAACACTGAAGCTTTCTTT
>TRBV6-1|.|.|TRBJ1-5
CASSERVGGGNQPQHF
TGTGCCAGCAGTGAACGCGTGGGGGGAGGCAATCAGCCCCAGCATTTT
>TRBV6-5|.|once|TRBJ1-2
CASSKTGYYGYTF
TGTGCCAGCAGTAAGACGGGATACTATGGCTACACCTTC
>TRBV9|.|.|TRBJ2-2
CASSAPGGGRINGELFF
TGTGCCAGCAGCGCACCCGGAGGGGGCCGCATTAACGGGGAGCTGTTTTTT
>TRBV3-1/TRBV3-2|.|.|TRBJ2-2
CASNLRGGANTGELFF
TGTGCCAGCAACCTAAGGGGGGGAGCGAACACCGGGGAGCTGTTTTTT
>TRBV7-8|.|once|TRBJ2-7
CASTKDISSSYEQYF
TGTGCCAGCACCAAAGACATATCAAGCTCCTACGAGCAGTACTTC
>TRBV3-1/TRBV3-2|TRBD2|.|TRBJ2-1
CASSHGTSGGTRNNEQFF
TGTGCCAGCAGCCACGGGACTAGCGGGGGGACAAGGAACAATGAGCAGTTCTTC
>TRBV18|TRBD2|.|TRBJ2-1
CASSPSVAGGNNEQFF
TGTGCCAGCTCACCTTCGGTCGCGGGGGGGAACAATGAGCAGTTCTTC
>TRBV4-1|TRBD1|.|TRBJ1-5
CASSLGQGVDQPQHF
TGCGCCAGCAGTCTTGGACAGGGGGTTGATCAGCCCCAGCATTTT
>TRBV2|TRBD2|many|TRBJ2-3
CASSEGLAGGTLPDTQYF
TGTGCCAGCAGTGAGGGCCTAGCGGGGGGTACCTTACCGGATACGCAGTATTTT
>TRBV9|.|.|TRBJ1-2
CASSRNYGYTF
TGTGCCAGCAGCCGGAACTATGGCTACACCTTC
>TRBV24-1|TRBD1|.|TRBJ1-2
CATSDAGQVYGYTF
TGTGCCACCAGTGACGCGGGACAGGTGTATGGCTACACCTTC
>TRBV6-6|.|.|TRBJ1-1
CASSSFSAGSHTEAFF
TGTGCCAGCAGTTCGTTCTCGGCGGGGTCGCACACTGAAGCTTTCTTT
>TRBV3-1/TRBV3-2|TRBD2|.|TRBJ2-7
CASSQGPGGYYEQYF
TGTGCCAGCAGCCAAGGCCCGGGGGGGTACTACGAGCAGTACTTC
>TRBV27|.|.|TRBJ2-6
CASSFRAPSSGANVLTF
TGTGCCAGCAGTTTCAGGGCACCCAGCTCTGGGGCCAACGTCCTGACTTTC
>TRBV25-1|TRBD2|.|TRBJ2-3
CASSEGLAGGSTDTQYF
TGTGCCAGCAGTGAAGGTCTAGCGGGGGGAAGCACAGATACGCAGTATTTT
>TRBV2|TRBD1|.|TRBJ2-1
CATRDRGPYNEQFF
TGTGCCACCCGGGACAGGGGTCCCTACAATGAGCAGTTCTTC
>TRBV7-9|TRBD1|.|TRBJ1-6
CASSHYRDRGNSPLHF
TGTGCCAGCAGCCACTATCGGGACAGGGGAAATTCACCCCTCCACTTT
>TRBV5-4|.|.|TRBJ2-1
CASSSPGTLSSYNEQFF
TGTGCCAGCAGCTCCCCCGGGACATTGAGCTCCTACAATGAGCAGTTCTTC
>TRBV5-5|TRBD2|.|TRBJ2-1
CASSSSRRSGGANEQFF
TGTGCCAGCAGCTCCTCCCGGAGGAGCGGGGGGGCGAATGAGCAGTTCTTC
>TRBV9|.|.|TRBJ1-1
CASSVGGSGTEAFF
TGTGCCAGCAGCGTTGGGGGGTCGGGCACTGAAGCTTTCTTT
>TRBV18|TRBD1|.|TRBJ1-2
CASSVFLRGQDYGYTF
TGTGCCAGCTCAGTTTTTTTACGGGGACAGGACTATGGCTACACCTTC
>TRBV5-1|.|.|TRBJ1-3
CASSPGGDTIYF
TGCGCCAGCAGCCCCGGCGGAGACACCATATATTTT
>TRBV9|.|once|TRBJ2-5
CASSVRSGTYRQETQYF
TGTGCCAGCAGCGTCCGATCCGGGACTTACCGCCAAGAGACCCAGTACTTC
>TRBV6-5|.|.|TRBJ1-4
CASSSYEKLFF
TGTGCCAGCAGCTCTTATGAAAAACTGTTTTTT
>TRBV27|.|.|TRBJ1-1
CASNVAGALNTEAFF
TGTGCCAGCAATGTAGCAGGGGCTTTGAACACTGAAGCTTTCTTT
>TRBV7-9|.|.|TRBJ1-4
CASSLKGATNEKLFF
TGTGCCAGCAGCTTAAAAGGGGCCACTAATGAAAAACTGTTTTTT
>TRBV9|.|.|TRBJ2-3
CASSQGSTDTQYF
TGTGCCAGCAGCCAGGGGAGCACAGATACGCAGTATTTT
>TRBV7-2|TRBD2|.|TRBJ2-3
CASSRSGGAPSDTQYF
TGTGCCAGCAGCCGTAGCGGGGGGGCCCCCTCAGATACGCAGTATTTT
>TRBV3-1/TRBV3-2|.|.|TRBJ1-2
CASSQEGRGYGYTF
TGTGCCAGCAGCCAAGAAGGTAGGGGCTATGGCTACACCTTC
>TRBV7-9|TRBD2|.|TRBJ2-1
CASSFSLAVNEQFF
TGTGCCAGCAGCTTTTCACTAGCGGTCAATGAGCAGTTCTTC
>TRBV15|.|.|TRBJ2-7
CATSRGRLAYEQYF
TGTGCCACCAGCAGAGGACGGCTAGCTTACGAGCAGTACTTC